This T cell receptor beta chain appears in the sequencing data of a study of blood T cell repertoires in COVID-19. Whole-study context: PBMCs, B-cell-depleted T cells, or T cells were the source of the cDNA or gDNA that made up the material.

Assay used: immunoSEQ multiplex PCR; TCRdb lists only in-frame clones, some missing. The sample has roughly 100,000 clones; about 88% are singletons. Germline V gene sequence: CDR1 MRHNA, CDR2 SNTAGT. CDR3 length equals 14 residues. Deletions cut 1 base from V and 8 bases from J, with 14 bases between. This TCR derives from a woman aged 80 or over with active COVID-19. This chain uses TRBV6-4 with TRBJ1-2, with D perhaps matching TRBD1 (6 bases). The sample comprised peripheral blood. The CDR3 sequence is CASSDFPGDRGYTF. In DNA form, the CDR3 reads TGTGCCAGCAGTGACTTTCCAGGGGATAGAGGCTACACCTTC.